This TCR beta chain originates from a study of T cell responses to AZD1222 COVID-19 vaccine (dated by TCRdb to the early 2020s). With regard to the full study: TCR sequencing was performed for 230 to 250 trial participants, of whom around 210 were given two doses of AZD1222 and some 25 were given two doses of MenACWY control vaccine. Trial participants were enrolled by age into subgroups of 18-55, 56-69 and 70-plus years, and about 150, 27 and 61 TCR-sequenced participants, respectively, were included in these subgroups.

The CDR3 regions of human TCRbeta chains were analyzed by immunosequencing. On the study's bioinformatics: TCRs in the repertoires were compared against a reference library of SARS-CoV-2-specific TCRs that had been generated with the MIRA antigen-specificity platform. Breadth was defined as the fraction of unique TCRs that were SARS-CoV-2-associated. Depth was defined as the fraction of total T cells that were SARS-CoV-2-associated. Using the MIRA data, every spike-specific TCR was mapped to the spike region that the TCR reacted to and assigned to either a CD4 or a CD8 class. Log10-transformed breadth and depth values were compared by one-way ANOVA with Sidak's multiple comparisons tests. This immuneACCESS table, as held by TCRdb, lists in-frame sequences with V and J called but not all clones. Of the missing ones, under half trace to an unresolved V gene in checked studies; the others have no known cause. That table is the source of V, J and clone size, and D and trimming were worked out from the DNA. The sample table records tens of thousands of clones; roughly 89% of these occur just once. The ten largest clones add up to roughly 5.5% of the sample.

Overall study outcomes, separate from this receptor: Nearly half of unique spike-specific TCRs reportedly recognized epitopes outside regions mutated in the B.1.351 and B.1.1.7 variants. No day 14 peak-response samples were available, so repertoires were characterized only after the peak T cell response. In the small 56-69-year group, the increase in depth fell short of significance, most likely because of low power. Conclusions about previously exposed vaccinees are limited, since just five or six AZD1222 recipients were seropositive for SARS-CoV-2 at baseline. Spike-specific TCR breadth and depth rose significantly after two AZD1222 doses compared with day 0 and with MenACWY recipients. Vaccine-associated CD4 TCRs spanned the whole spike protein, with dominant responses in regions 160-218 and 743-854. Participants were mostly white British, with more females than males. The authors suggested clonal diversity may have been underestimated.

A remark on this clone: Its recognized antigen is unknown. Base-call qualities are not available, and no considerably larger clone is one nucleotide away.

The sample's time point label is to be understood as: baseline before first vaccination. Sample treatment or condition, as interpreted from the label and publication: meningococcal conjugate vaccine given as trial control. Vaccinee samples were obtained from the UK trials COV001 and COV002, which included a single-blind randomized controlled phase 2/3 trial of AZD1222 (ChAdOx1 nCoV-19) in healthy adults. For TCRbeta chain sequencing, PBMC samples from trial participants were taken at day 0 and at day 28 after the second dose. This receptor was obtained from an adult in good health. The sequenced sample was peripheral blood, obtained on day 0 of MenACWY control vaccination.

The sequenced DNA: TGTGCCAGCAGTCGACAGGGGGCGGCTTTCTTT. The encoded protein is CASSRQGAAFF. This chain is built from TRBV6-5 and TRBJ1-1, with 10 bases in between that match TRBD1. Compared with germline, V lacks 5 bases and J lacks 11 bases; bases without a gene match: 2. From the germline V gene, CDR1 is MNHEY and CDR2 is SVGAGI. From its cysteine to its phenylalanine, the CDR3 spans 11 amino acids. CDR3 DNA is the only sequence kept; it has 33 bases, read in frame from the first base.